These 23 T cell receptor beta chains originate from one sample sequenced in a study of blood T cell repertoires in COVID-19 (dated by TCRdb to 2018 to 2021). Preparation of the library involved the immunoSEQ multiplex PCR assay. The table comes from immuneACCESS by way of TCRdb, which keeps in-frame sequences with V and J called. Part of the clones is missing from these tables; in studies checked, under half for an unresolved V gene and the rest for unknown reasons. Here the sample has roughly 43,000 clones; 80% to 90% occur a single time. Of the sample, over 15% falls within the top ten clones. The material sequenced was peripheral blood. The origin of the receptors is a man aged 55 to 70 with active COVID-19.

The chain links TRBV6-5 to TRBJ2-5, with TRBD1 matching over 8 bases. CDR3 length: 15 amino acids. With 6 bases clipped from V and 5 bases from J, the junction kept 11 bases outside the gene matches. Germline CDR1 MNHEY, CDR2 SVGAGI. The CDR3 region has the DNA TGTGCCAGCAGCCCGACGGACAGGGAGCTGGAGACCCAGTACTTC. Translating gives CASSPTDRELETQYF.

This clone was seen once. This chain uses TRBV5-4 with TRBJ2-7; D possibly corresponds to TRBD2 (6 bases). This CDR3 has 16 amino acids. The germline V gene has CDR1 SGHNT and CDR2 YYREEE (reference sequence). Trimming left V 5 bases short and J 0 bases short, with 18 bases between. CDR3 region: CASSPNPTSSSYEQYF. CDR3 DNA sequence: TGTGCCAGCAGTCCTAACCCAACTAGCAGCTCCTACGAGCAGTACTTC.

The DNA for the CDR3 is TGTGCCAGCAGTCTGACTAGCTCCGAGCAGTACTTC. Amino acids: CASSLTSSEQYF. The chain has TRBV28 and TRBJ2-7, with 7 bases matching TRBD2. The CDR3 is 12 residues long. Trimming cost V 5 bases and J 6 bases; bases outside gene matches: 4. Germline assignment: CDR1 MDHEN and CDR2 SYDVKM.

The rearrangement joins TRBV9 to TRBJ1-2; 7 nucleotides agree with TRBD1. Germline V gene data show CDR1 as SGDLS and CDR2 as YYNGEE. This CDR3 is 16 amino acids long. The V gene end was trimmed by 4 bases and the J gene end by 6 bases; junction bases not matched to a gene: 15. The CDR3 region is CASSSSTRDSHDGYTF. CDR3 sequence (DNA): TGTGCCAGCAGCTCCTCGACCCGGGACAGCCACGATGGCTACACCTTC.

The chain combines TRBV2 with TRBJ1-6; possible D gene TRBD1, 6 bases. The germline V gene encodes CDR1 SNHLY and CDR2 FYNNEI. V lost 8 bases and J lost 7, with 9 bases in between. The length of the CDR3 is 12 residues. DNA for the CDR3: TGTGCCAGCGGACAGCCCAATTCACCCCTCCACTTT. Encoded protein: CASGQPNSPLHF.

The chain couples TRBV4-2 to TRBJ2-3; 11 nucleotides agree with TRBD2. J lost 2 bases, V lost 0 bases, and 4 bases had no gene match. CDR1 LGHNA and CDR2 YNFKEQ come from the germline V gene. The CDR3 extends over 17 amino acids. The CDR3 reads CASSQDELAGVTDTQYF. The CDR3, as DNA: TGTGCCAGCAGCCAAGATGAACTAGCGGGAGTCACAGATACGCAGTATTTT.

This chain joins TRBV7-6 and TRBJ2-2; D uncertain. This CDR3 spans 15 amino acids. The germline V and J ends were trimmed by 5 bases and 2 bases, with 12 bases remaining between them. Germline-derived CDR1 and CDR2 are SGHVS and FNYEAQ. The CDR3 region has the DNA TGTGCCAGCAGCCCAGAATATTCTAACACCGGGGAGCTGTTTTTT. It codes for CASSPEYSNTGELFF.

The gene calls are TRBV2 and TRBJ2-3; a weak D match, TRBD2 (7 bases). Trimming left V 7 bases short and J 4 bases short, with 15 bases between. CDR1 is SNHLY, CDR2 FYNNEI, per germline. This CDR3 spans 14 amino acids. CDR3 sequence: CASTPRGGADTQYF. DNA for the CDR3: TGTGCCAGCACTCCTCGCGGGGGCGCAGATACGCAGTATTTT.

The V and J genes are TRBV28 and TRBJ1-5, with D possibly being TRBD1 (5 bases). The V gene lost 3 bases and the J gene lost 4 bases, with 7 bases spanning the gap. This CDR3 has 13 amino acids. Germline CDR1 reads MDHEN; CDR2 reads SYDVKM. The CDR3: CASSFGGNQPQHF. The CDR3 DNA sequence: TGTGCCAGCAGTTTCGGGGGGAATCAGCCCCAGCATTTT.

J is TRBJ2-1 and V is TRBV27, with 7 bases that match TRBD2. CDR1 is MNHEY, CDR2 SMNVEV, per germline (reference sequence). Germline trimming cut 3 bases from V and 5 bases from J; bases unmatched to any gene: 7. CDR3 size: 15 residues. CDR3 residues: CASSFFGTTHNEQFF. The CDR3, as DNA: TGTGCCAGCAGTTTCTTCGGGACTACCCACAATGAGCAGTTCTTC.

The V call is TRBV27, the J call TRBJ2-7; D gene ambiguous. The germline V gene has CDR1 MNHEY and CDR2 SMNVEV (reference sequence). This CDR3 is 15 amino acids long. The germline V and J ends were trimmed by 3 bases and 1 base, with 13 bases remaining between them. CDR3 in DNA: TGTGCCAGCAGTTTCACCAGGCTTACATCCTACGAGCAGTACTTC. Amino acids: CASSFTRLTSYEQYF.

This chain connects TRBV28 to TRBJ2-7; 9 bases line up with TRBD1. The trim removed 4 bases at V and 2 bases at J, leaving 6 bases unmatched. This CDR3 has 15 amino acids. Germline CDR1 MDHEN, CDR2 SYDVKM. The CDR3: CASSSSGTGTYEQYF. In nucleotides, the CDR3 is TGTGCCAGCAGTTCGTCCGGGACAGGGACCTACGAGCAGTACTTC.

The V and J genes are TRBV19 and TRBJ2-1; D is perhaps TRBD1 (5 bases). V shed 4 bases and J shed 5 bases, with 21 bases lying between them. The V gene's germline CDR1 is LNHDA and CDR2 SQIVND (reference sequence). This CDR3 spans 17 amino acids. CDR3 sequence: CASSTTPGQKLNNEQFF. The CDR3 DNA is TGTGCCAGTAGTACCACCCCCGGACAAAAACTCAACAATGAGCAGTTCTTC.

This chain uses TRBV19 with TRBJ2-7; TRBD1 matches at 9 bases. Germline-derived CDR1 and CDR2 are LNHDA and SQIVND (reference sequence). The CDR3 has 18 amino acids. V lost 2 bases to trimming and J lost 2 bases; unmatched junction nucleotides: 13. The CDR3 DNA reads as TGTGCCAGTAGTATAAAGGGCCCGAGCACAGGGGGCACCTACGAGCAGTACTTC. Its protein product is CASSIKGPSTGGTYEQYF.

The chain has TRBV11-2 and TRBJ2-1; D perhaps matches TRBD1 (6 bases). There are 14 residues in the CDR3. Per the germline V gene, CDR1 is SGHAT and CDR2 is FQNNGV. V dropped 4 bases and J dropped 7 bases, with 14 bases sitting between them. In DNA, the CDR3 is TGTGCCAGCAGCTCCTCCCGGACAGTGAATGAGCAGTTCTTC. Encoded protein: CASSSSRTVNEQFF.

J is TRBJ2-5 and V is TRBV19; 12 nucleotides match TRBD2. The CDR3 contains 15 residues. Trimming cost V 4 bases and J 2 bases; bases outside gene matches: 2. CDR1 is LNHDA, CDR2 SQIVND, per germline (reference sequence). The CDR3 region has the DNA TGTGCCAGTAGTAAAGGACTAGCGGGGCAAGAGACCCAGTACTTC. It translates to CASSKGLAGQETQYF.

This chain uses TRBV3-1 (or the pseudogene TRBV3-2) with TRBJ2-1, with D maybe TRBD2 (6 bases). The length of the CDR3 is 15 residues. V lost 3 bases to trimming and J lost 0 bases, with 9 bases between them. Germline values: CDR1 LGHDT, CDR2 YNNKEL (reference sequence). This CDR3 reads CASSHGGYSYNEQFF. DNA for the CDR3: TGTGCCAGCAGCCACGGGGGTTACTCCTACAATGAGCAGTTCTTC.

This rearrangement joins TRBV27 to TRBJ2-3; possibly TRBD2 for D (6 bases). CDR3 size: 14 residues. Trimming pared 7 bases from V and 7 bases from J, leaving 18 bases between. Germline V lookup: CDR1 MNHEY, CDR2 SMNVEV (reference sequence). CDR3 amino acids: CASTPTRDSYTQYF. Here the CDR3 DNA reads TGTGCCAGCACCCCGACCCGGGACTCTTATACGCAGTATTTT.

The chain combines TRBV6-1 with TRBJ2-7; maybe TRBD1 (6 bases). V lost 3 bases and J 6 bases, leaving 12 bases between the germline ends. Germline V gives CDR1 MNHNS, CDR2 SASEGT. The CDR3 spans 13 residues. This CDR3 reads CASSEGQSREQYF. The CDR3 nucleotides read TGTGCCAGCAGTGAGGGACAATCACGCGAGCAGTACTTC.

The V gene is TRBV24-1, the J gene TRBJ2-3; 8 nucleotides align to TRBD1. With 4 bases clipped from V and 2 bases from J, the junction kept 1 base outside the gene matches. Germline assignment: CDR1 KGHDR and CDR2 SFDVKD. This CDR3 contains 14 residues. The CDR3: CATSEQGATDTQYF. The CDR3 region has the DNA TGTGCCACCAGTGAGCAGGGGGCCACAGATACGCAGTATTTT.

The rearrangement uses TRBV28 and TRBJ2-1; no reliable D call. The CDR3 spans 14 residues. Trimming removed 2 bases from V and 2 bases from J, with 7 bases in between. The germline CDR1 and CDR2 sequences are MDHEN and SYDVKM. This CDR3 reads CASSLGLAYNEQFF. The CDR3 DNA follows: TGTGCCAGCAGTTTAGGGCTGGCCTACAATGAGCAGTTCTTC.

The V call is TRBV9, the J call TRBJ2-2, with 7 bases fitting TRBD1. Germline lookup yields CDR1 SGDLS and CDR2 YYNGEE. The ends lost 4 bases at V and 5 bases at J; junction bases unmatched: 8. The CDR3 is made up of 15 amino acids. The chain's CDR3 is CASSPGGGATGELFF. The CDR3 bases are TGTGCCAGCAGCCCAGGGGGTGGGGCGACCGGGGAGCTGTTTTTT. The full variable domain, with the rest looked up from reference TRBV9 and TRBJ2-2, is DSGVTQTPKHLITATGQRVTLRCSPRSGDLSVYWYQQSLDQGLQFLIQYYNGEERAKGNILERFSAQQFPDLHSELNLSSLELGDSALYFCASSPGGGATGELFFGEGSRLTVL.

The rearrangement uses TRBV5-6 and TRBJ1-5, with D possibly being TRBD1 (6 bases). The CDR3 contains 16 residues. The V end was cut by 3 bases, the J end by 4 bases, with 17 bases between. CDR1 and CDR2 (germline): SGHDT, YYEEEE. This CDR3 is CASSSYTGRGNQPQHF. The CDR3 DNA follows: TGTGCCAGCAGCTCCTATACAGGGAGAGGGAATCAGCCCCAGCATTTT.